The present TCR beta chain was sequenced within a study of metastatic and nonmetastatic thyroid tumors. TCRdb re-called clones via MiXCR from the PCR reads. The table includes 20,000 to 25,000 clones, approximately 24% detected once. Germline CDR1 reads DFQATT; CDR2 reads SNEGSKA (reference sequence). The CDR3 covers 14 residues. Trimming cost V 4 bases and J 2 bases; bases outside gene matches: 7. All patients were treatment-naive before thyroid surgery. The sequenced material came from tumor tissue. The chain links TRBV20-1 to TRBJ2-5; the match to TRBD2 covers 7 bases. The source is a male donor with papillary thyroid cancer or a benign thyroid nodule (not recorded which). Some clones in this sample may be carry-over from other donors' samples. The chain's CDR3 is CSATREWRQETQYF. The CDR3 DNA is TGCAGTGCTACGCGGGAGTGGAGGCAAGAGACCCAGTACTTC.